These T cell receptor beta chains were read from a single sample in a study of human T cells and chemical hapten exposure. TCRdb itself ran the RACE reads through MiXCR, one entry per CDR3 protein. The sample carries about 300,000 distinct CDR3 sequences, 5.5% recorded once. This specimen consisted of whole blood, obtained in connection with sensitization to the hapten diphenylcyclopropenone (DPC). All receptors come from a young woman with alopecia areata. Some clones in this sample may be carry-over from other donors' samples. Each CDR3 is given with its conserved first and last residue. The order of the fields is J gene, clone size, V gene, D gene, CDR3 protein, CDR3 DNA. The D gene is left open where the match is weak. Where a row states a size, it is once, few, many or the class of an expanded clone; other rows omit it.

TRBJ2-1 | few | TRBV4-3 | NA | CASSQDKGSYNEQFF | TGCGCCAGCAGCCAAGATAAGGGTTCCTACAATGAGCAGTTCTTC
TRBJ2-7 | many | TRBV28 | NA | CASSFLGLSYEQYF | TGTGCCAGCAGTTTCCTTGGACTCTCTTACGAGCAGTACTTC
TRBJ1-5 | NA | TRBV6-5 | NA | CASSYSFGQPQHF | TGTGCCAGCAGTTACTCTTTCGGTCAGCCCCAGCATTTT
TRBJ1-1 | many | TRBV5-5 | NA | CASSSALGLNTEAFF | TGTGCCAGCAGCTCAGCCCTGGGCCTGAACACTGAAGCTTTCTTT
TRBJ1-6 | NA | TRBV5-1 | TRBD1 | CASSPGQGADSPLHF | TGCGCCAGCAGCCCTGGACAGGGGGCCGATTCACCCCTCCACTTT
TRBJ1-1 | many | TRBV11-2 | TRBD1 | CASSSTGYTEAFF | TGTGCCAGCAGCTCGACAGGGTACACTGAAGCTTTCTTT
TRBJ2-3 | few | TRBV20-1 | TRBD2 | CSAREAHWTSGATDTQYF | TGCAGTGCTAGAGAGGCCCACTGGACTAGCGGCGCTACAGATACGCAGTATTTT
TRBJ2-1 | NA | TRBV11-2 | TRBD1 | CASSLDSTGLNEQFF | TGTGCCAGCAGCTTAGATTCGACAGGGTTGAATGAGCAGTTCTTC
TRBJ2-3 | few | TRBV6-5 | NA | CASSYSEEDTQYF | TGTGCCAGCAGTTACTCCGAGGAAGATACGCAGTATTTT
TRBJ1-5 | few | TRBV20-1 | NA | CSARDLGGYQPQHF | TGCAGTGCTAGAGACCTTGGCGGATATCAGCCCCAGCATTTT
TRBJ2-4 | few | TRBV6-1 | NA | CASSEHGGRPKNIQYF | TGTGCCAGCAGTGAACATGGGGGCAGGCCCAAAAACATTCAGTACTTC
TRBJ2-1 | many | TRBV9 | NA | CASSPVTKWNEQFF | TGTGCCAGCAGCCCCGTGACAAAGTGGAATGAGCAGTTCTTC
TRBJ2-7 | NA | TRBV20-1 | NA | CSARGEFGYEQYF | TGCAGTGCTAGAGGTGAATTCGGGTACGAGCAGTACTTC
TRBJ2-3 | NA | TRBV7-9 | TRBD2 | CASSFTSGSTDTQYF | TGTGCCAGCAGCTTTACTAGCGGTAGCACAGATACGCAGTATTTT
TRBJ1-5 | few | TRBV20-1 | NA | CSALPSGNQPQHF | TGCAGTGCCCTACCCTCGGGCAATCAGCCCCAGCATTTT
TRBJ2-2 | few | TRBV7-8 | TRBD2 | CASSLAGGGTGELFF | TGTGCCAGCAGCTTAGCTGGCGGGGGAACCGGGGAGCTGTTTTTT
TRBJ2-1 | few | TRBV27 | NA | CASSLPPRSWGNNEQFF | TGTGCCAGCAGTTTACCGCCGAGATCATGGGGGAACAATGAGCAGTTCTTC
TRBJ1-1 | NA | TRBV3-1 | NA | CASSQVQLEAFF | TGTGCCAGCAGCCAAGTGCAGCTGGAAGCTTTCTTT
TRBJ2-3 | many | TRBV24-1 | NA | CATSDPSRAAGFSTDTQYF | TGTGCCACCAGTGATCCCTCCAGGGCCGCGGGTTTTAGCACAGATACGCAGTATTTT
TRBJ2-1 | many | TRBV7-9 | TRBD1 | CASSSRQPGQYNEQFF | TGTGCCAGCAGCTCCCGTCAACCGGGACAGTACAATGAGCAGTTCTTC
TRBJ2-5 | NA | TRBV6-1 | NA | CASSVEAVETQYF | TGTGCCAGCAGTGTGGAGGCGGTAGAGACCCAGTACTTC
TRBJ2-6 | few | TRBV12-3/TRBV12-4 | TRBD1 | CASSPTGGAGANVLTF | TGTGCCAGCAGTCCGACAGGGGGGGCTGGGGCCAACGTCCTGACTTTC
TRBJ1-3 | NA | TRBV4-3 | NA | CASSQEGGSGNTIYF | TGCGCCAGCAGCCAAGAGGGGGGATCTGGAAACACCATATATTTT
TRBJ1-6 | many | TRBV4-3 | TRBD1 | CASSQGAGGLSPLHF | TGCGCCAGCAGCCAAGGGGCAGGGGGTTTATCACCCCTCCACTTT
TRBJ2-3 | few | TRBV5-1 | TRBD2 | CASSQGTSRADTQYF | TGCGCCAGCAGCCAAGGGACTAGTAGGGCAGATACGCAGTATTTT
TRBJ2-3 | few | TRBV6-1 | NA | CASSSEGGTDTQYF | TGTGCCAGCAGCAGTGAGGGGGGCACAGATACGCAGTATTTT
TRBJ2-5 | NA | TRBV4-3 | NA | CASSQRLEETQYF | TGCGCCAGCAGCCAAAGGTTGGAAGAGACCCAGTACTTC
TRBJ1-1 | few | TRBV7-9 | TRBD1 | CASSFSGGGTEAFF | TGTGCCAGCAGCTTCTCAGGGGGCGGCACTGAAGCTTTCTTT
TRBJ1-2 | NA | TRBV5-6 | TRBD1 | CASSSRDRKSTF | TGTGCCAGCAGCTCGAGGGACAGAAAGTCCACCTTC
TRBJ1-3 | few | TRBV5-1 | NA | CASTGGPPGNTIYF | TGCGCCAGCACGGGAGGCCCTCCTGGAAACACCATATATTTT
TRBJ2-1 | NA | TRBV24-1 | TRBD2 | CATSDTIAGGWDNEQFF | TGTGCCACCAGTGATACGATAGCGGGTGGTTGGGACAATGAGCAGTTCTTC
TRBJ1-1 | NA | TRBV25-1 | NA | CASSDMTDNTEAFF | TGTGCCAGCAGTGATATGACAGACAACACTGAAGCTTTCTTT
TRBJ2-3 | NA | TRBV3-1 | NA | CASSQEEGPSDTQYF | TGTGCCAGCAGCCAAGAAGAAGGGCCTTCAGATACGCAGTATTTT